A selection of T cell receptor beta chains follows, all from one sample in a study of blood T cells in healthy people across ages. Via MiXCR, TCRdb re-called the 5' RACE reads, giving one row per CDR3 protein. The sample includes over 1,300,000 distinct CDR3 sequences, approximately 59% of them seen just once. The source material was blood. Source of these receptors: a man between 18 and 35 years old in good health. Each CDR3 is given with its conserved first and last residue. Fields, in order: clone size, J gene, V gene, D gene, CDR3 DNA, CDR3 protein. A D gene is named only where the DNA matches it firmly. Part of the rows lack a size; the others show once, few, many or a class for expanded clones.

>.|TRBJ2-1|TRBV6-6|.
TGTGCCTCACGGGAGCAGTTACATAATGAGCAGTTCTTC
CASREQLHNEQFF
>many|TRBJ1-2|TRBV27|.
TGTGCCAGCAGTTTCGGGGTTAACTATGGCTACACCTTC
CASSFGVNYGYTF
>.|TRBJ1-1|TRBV4-2|TRBD1
TGTGCCAGCAGCCAAGCGCCGGGACAGGGAACCACTGAAGCTTTCTTT
CASSQAPGQGTTEAFF
>.|TRBJ2-7|TRBV20-1|TRBD2
TGCAGTGCTAGAGGCCTTACCGGGACTAGATCTTTGGGTGGCTACGAGCAGTACTTC
CSARGLTGTRSLGGYEQYF
>few|TRBJ1-5|TRBV12-3/TRBV12-4|.
TGTGCCAGCACGACAGGCTACAATCAGCCCCAGCATTTT
CASTTGYNQPQHF
>.|TRBJ2-7|TRBV15|TRBD2
TGTGCCACCAGCTTAATAGCGGGAGTAAGCGAGCAGTACTTC
CATSLIAGVSEQYF
>.|TRBJ1-2|TRBV27|.
TGTGCCAGCAGTTTACTGTTCGGCTTAAACTATGGCTACACCTTC
CASSLLFGLNYGYTF
>.|TRBJ2-5|TRBV6-6|.
TGTGCCAGCAGTCGCGGACTACTCCAAGAGACCCAGTACTTC
CASSRGLLQETQYF
>.|TRBJ2-3|TRBV20-1|.
TGCAGTGGGTTAAGGGGGGAGTCCACAGATACGCAGTATTTT
CSGLRGESTDTQYF
>.|TRBJ1-2|TRBV29-1|.
TGCAGCGTTGAAACACTGAAGATTAACTATGGCTACACCTTC
CSVETLKINYGYTF
>.|TRBJ2-7|TRBV7-2|.
TGTGCCTGCAGCTTGGTGTCAGCCGCCTACGAGCAGTACTTC
CACSLVSAAYEQYF
>.|TRBJ2-2|TRBV6-2/TRBV6-3|TRBD2
TGTGCCAGCAAAGCGGGAGGAAACACCGGGGAGCTGTTTTTT
CASKAGGNTGELFF
>.|TRBJ2-1|TRBV6-2/TRBV6-3|TRBD2
TGTGCCAGCAGTTACCTCCAGCGGGGGGTCTACAATGAGCAGTTCTTC
CASSYLQRGVYNEQFF
>.|TRBJ2-4|TRBV7-9|.
TGTGCCAGCAGCTTAGCGCAGGGGAAAAGCAAAAACATTCAGTACTTC
CASSLAQGKSKNIQYF
>.|TRBJ1-6|TRBV4-2|TRBD1
TGTGCCAGCAGCCAAGAGGGACAGGCAAATTCACCCCTCCACTTT
CASSQEGQANSPLHF
>.|TRBJ2-1|TRBV7-9|.
TGTGCCAGCTCACCTCGATATAAAAGCTCCTACAATGAGCAGTTCTTC
CASSPRYKSSYNEQFF
>few|TRBJ1-4|TRBV6-5|.
TGTGCCAGCAGGCGAGGTCGGGGCGATGAAAAACTGTTTTTT
CASRRGRGDEKLFF
>.|TRBJ2-7|TRBV29-1|.
TGCAGCGGAGGGGAGAACTACAATGAGCAGTACTTC
CSGGENYNEQYF